The clone carrying this T cell receptor (beta chain) was seen repeatedly, ten times or more. The antigen remains unidentified. Each CDR3 protein is one row after TCRdb ran MiXCR on the reads. The sample records roughly 920,000 distinct CDR3 sequences, 30% to 40% being singletons. This specimen belongs to a study of T cell repertoires in cytomegalovirus infection. Study as a whole: Recently identified HLA-C-restricted CMV epitopes were used, and well-studied HLA-B-restricted CMV epitopes were used as well.

The CDR3 extends over 13 amino acids. V lost 5 bases, J lost 8 bases, and 15 bases lay in between. Germline V gene sequence: CDR1 SGHVS, CDR2 FNYEAQ. The receptor was derived from a human donor in good health (CMV status not recorded). Some clones in this sample may be carry-over from other donors' samples. This specimen was cultured CD8+ T cells from PBMCs, taken from culture after CMV antigen stimulation. The rearrangement joins TRBV7-6 to TRBJ1-2; D remains unclear. The CDR3 sequence is CASSREEGGGYTF. The CDR3 DNA reads TGTGCCAGCAGCCGCGAGGAGGGAGGGGGCTACACCTTC.